Below are 21 T cell receptor beta chains sequenced from a single sample in a study of blood T cells in healthy people across ages. Primed by a sample-barcoded 5' primer and a J-beta primer mix, a second PCR proceeded for about 7 to 11 cycles. A single record per CDR3 protein comes from TCRdb applying MiXCR to the 5' RACE reads. The sample lists hundreds of thousands of distinct CDR3 sequences; roughly 50% were seen once. What was sequenced was blood. The receptor set was obtained from a man between 25 and 39 years old in good health.

This rearrangement joins TRBV7-2 to TRBJ1-2; 9 bases map to TRBD1. Germline trimming cut 1 base from V and 8 bases from J; bases unmatched to any gene: 11. The CDR3 is 16 amino acids. The germline V gene has CDR1 SGHTA and CDR2 FQGNSA. CDR3 DNA: TGTGCCAGCAGCTTAGACCGGGACAGGGTCTTTTTCGGCTACACCTTC. It yields the protein CASSLDRDRVFFGYTF.

V is TRBV29-1 and J is TRBJ2-1, with D unclear. Per the germline V gene, CDR1 is SQVTM and CDR2 is ANQGSEA. The CDR3 covers 15 residues. Trimming shortened V by 6 bases and J by 2 bases, and 17 bases separated the two germline ends. CDR3 sequence: CSVPGVRTTYNEQFF. The CDR3 coding sequence is TGCAGCGTCCCTGGGGTCAGGACGACCTACAATGAGCAGTTCTTC.

The table lists this clonotype with many counts. This chain links TRBV27 with TRBJ2-1, with 10 positions matching TRBD2. J lost 3 bases, V lost 5 bases, and 4 bases had no gene match. Germline V gives CDR1 MNHEY, CDR2 SMNVEV (reference sequence). The CDR3 loop spans 15 amino acids. CDR3 loop: CASSLLAGHYNEQFF. The DNA of the CDR3 is TGTGCCAGCAGTCTACTAGCGGGGCACTACAATGAGCAGTTCTTC.

The chain combines TRBV21-1 with TRBJ1-2; TRBD1 is the table's D call, not checked against the DNA. TRBV21-1 is reported as a pseudogene. The CDR3 runs to 13 residues. CDR3: CAKTDRTNYGYTF. The DNA for the CDR3 is TGTGCCAAAACGGACAGGACTAACTATGGCTACACCTTC.

This clonotype was counted only a few times. V usage is TRBV18 and J usage is TRBJ2-1; no reliable D call. Trimming pared 3 bases from V and 10 bases from J, leaving 13 bases between. The V gene's germline CDR1 is KGHSH and CDR2 LQKENI. CDR3 length equals 13 residues. CDR3 protein: CASSPTSNREQFF. Here the CDR3 DNA reads TGTGCCAGCTCACCTACTTCAAACAGAGAGCAGTTCTTC.

This chain joins TRBV29-1 and TRBJ2-1, with D perhaps matching TRBD2 (5 bases). Germline values: CDR1 SQVTM, CDR2 ANQGSEA. V lost 1 base to trimming and J lost 5 bases, with 12 bases between them. CDR3 size: 14 residues. CDR3 DNA: TGCAGCGTTGAAGGGTGGGAGAGCGACAATGAGCAGTTCTTC. Amino acids: CSVEGWESDNEQFF.

This clonotype was seen more than once but under ten times. The chain couples TRBV28 to TRBJ2-7; D not certain. Germline V CDR1 and CDR2: MDHEN, SYDVKM. This CDR3 has 13 residues. V lost 5 bases, J lost 6 bases, and 14 bases lay in between. The CDR3 reads CASSPPGPREQYF. In DNA, the CDR3 is TGTGCCAGCAGTCCCCCGGGCCCCCGCGAGCAGTACTTC.

This clonotype was recorded once. The chain links TRBV7-2 to TRBJ1-2; D is unclear. Looked up from germline, CDR1 is SGHTA and CDR2 is FQGNSA. V lost 1 base and J lost 2, with 14 bases in between. The length of the CDR3 is 16 residues. Here the CDR3 reads CASSLGSGNLNYGYTF. DNA of the CDR3: TGTGCCAGCAGCTTAGGAAGCGGGAATCTCAACTATGGCTACACCTTC.

The chain combines TRBV28 with TRBJ2-5; D is unclear. The V end was cut by 5 bases, the J end by 1 base, with 11 bases between. This CDR3 is built from 14 residues. CDR1 MDHEN and CDR2 SYDVKM come from the germline V gene. As DNA, the CDR3 is TGTGCCAGCAGTATAATTCGGCTCCAAGAGACCCAGTACTTC. Protein product: CASSIIRLQETQYF.

There are a few counts of this clonotype. This chain connects TRBV29-1 to TRBJ2-1; a weak D match, TRBD1 (6 bases). The CDR3 is made up of 13 amino acids. Between the trimmed V and J ends, which lost 4 bases and 7 bases, there was a span of 14 bases. Germline V gives CDR1 SQVTM, CDR2 ANQGSEA. DNA of the CDR3: TGCAGCGTTGGGGACACGGTTAGGAATGAGCAGTTCTTC. This codes for CSVGDTVRNEQFF.

This clonotype has only a few counts. This chain connects TRBV5-5 to TRBJ2-5; D remains ambiguous. This CDR3 is 14 amino acids long. Germline V gene data show CDR1 as SGHKS and CDR2 as YYEKEE (reference sequence). The ends were cut back, 4 bases at V and 1 base at J, with 11 bases in the middle. The CDR3 DNA reads as TGTGCCAGCAGCCTCCGACAACGCCAAGAGACCCAGTACTTC. Its protein is CASSLRQRQETQYF.

Of note for this clonotype: A read error may produce the germline difference seen at one junction end. V usage is TRBV30 and J usage is TRBJ2-1; D possibly corresponds to TRBD1 (7 bases). The CDR3 is 14 residues long. CDR1 and CDR2 from the germline V gene are GTSNPN and SVGIG (reference sequence). The CDR3, as DNA: TGTGCCTGGGGAGGGGGCTGGTGGGACAATGGGCAGTTCTTC. Amino acid sequence: CAWGGGWWDNGQFF.

Here the CDR3 DNA reads TGTGCCAGCAGCCCCGGGCAGGGGGGTCTCAATGAGCAGTTCTTC. It yields the protein CASSPGQGGLNEQFF. The rearrangement joins TRBV3-1 to TRBJ2-1, with a possible D match to TRBD1 (7 bases). V was trimmed by 4 bases and J by 6 bases, leaving 16 bases between them. Germline V lookup: CDR1 LGHDT, CDR2 YNNKEL (reference sequence). The CDR3 covers 15 residues.

CDR3 in DNA: TGCAGCGTTGAGGGACAGAGCAGCGCTTTCTTT. The encoded protein is CSVEGQSSAFF. The chain couples TRBV29-1 to TRBJ1-1, with 7 bases lining up with TRBD1. Trimming removed 3 bases from V and 11 bases from J; junction bases left unmatched: 6. Per germline, CDR1 SQVTM and CDR2 ANQGSEA. This CDR3 comprises 11 residues.

The gene calls are TRBV7-2 and TRBJ1-2; the match to TRBD1 covers 8 bases. V dropped 2 bases and J dropped 4; count of bases not matched to a gene: 12. Germline CDR1 and CDR2: SGHTA and FQGNSA. This CDR3 is built from 17 residues. This CDR3 is CASSLYGGGQGSYGYTF. The DNA for the CDR3 is TGTGCCAGCAGCTTATACGGGGGAGGACAGGGATCCTATGGCTACACCTTC.

The J gene is TRBJ2-3, the V gene TRBV7-2, with D perhaps TRBD2 (5 bases). Trimming stripped 1 base from V and 4 bases from J, with 15 bases between. The CDR3 is 16 amino acids. Germline assignment: CDR1 SGHTA and CDR2 FQGNSA. CDR3 sequence: CASSLVPSIMADTQYF. The CDR3 coding sequence is TGTGCCAGCAGCTTAGTTCCTAGCATCATGGCAGATACGCAGTATTTT.

The chain uses TRBV5-6 and TRBJ2-1, with a possible D match to TRBD2 (5 bases). The CDR3 is 16 amino acids. The V and J ends lost 0 bases and 6 bases respectively, with 16 bases between them. The germline gives CDR1 SGHDT, CDR2 YYEEEE. The CDR3 loop reads CASSLAAIAFINEQFF. In DNA form, the CDR3 reads TGTGCCAGCAGCTTGGCGGCAATAGCGTTTATCAATGAGCAGTTCTTC.

The chain carries TRBV30 and TRBJ1-5, with no clear D. Trimming stripped 2 bases from V and 2 bases from J, with 7 bases between. Germline-derived CDR1 and CDR2 are GTSNPN and SVGIG (reference sequence). CDR3 size: 13 residues. The DNA for the CDR3 is TGTGCCTGGAGTATTCTGGGCAATCAGCCCCAGCATTTT. Its translation is CAWSILGNQPQHF. Filled out from reference TRBV30 and TRBJ1-5, the complete variable domain reads SQTIHQWPATLVQPVGSPLSLECTVEGTSNPNLYWYRQAAGRGLQLLFYSVGIGQISSEVPQNLSASRPQDRQFILSSKKLLLSDSGFYLCAWSILGNQPQHFGDGTRLSIL.

J is TRBJ1-1 and V is TRBV6-5; D gene ambiguous. Germline CDR1 MNHEY, CDR2 SVGAGI. CDR3 length: 12 residues. V lost 6 bases, J lost 5 bases, and 10 bases lay in between. Here the CDR3 DNA reads TGTGCCAGCAGCCAGGATAGGACTGAAGCTTTCTTT. This codes for CASSQDRTEAFF.

This clonotype was seen only once. This rearrangement joins TRBV3-1 to TRBJ2-1; 10 bases line up with TRBD2. This CDR3 region has 14 residues. Trimming removed 2 bases from V and 13 bases from J; junction bases left unmatched: 8. CDR1 is LGHDT and CDR2 is YNNKEL in the germline V gene (reference sequence). The CDR3 protein is CASSQTGLAETQFF. As DNA, the CDR3 is TGTGCCAGCAGCCAAACCGGACTAGCGGAGACCCAGTTCTTC.

The chain recombines TRBV7-9 with TRBJ2-5; TRBD2 aligns across 8 bases. The DNA end is a closer match to TRBJ2-7, so the J assignment may be wrong. The CDR3 is 15 residues long. Germline assignment: CDR1 SEHNR and CDR2 FQNEAQ (reference sequence). The CDR3 nucleotides are TGTGCCAGCAGCTTAGCTGTAGCGGGGAACTACGAGCAGTACTTC. Its protein is CASSLAVAGNYEQYF.